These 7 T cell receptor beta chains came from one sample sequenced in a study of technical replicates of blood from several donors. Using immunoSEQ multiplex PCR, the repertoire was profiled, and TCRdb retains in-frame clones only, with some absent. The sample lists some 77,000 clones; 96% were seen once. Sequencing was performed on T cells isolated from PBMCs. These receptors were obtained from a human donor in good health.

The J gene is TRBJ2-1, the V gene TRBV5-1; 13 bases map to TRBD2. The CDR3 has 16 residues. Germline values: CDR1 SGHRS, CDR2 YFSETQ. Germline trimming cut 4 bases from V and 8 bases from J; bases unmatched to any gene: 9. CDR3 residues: CASSGPGTSGNYEQFF. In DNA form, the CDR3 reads TGCGCCAGCAGCGGACCGGGGACTAGCGGGAACTATGAGCAGTTCTTC.

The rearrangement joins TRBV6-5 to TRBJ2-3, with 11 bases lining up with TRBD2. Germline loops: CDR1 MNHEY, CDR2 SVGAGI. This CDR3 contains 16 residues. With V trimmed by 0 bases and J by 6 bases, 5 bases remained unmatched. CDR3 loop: CASSYSRVAGGDTQYF. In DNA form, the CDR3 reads TGTGCCAGCAGTTACTCGAGGGTAGCGGGAGGGGATACGCAGTATTTT.

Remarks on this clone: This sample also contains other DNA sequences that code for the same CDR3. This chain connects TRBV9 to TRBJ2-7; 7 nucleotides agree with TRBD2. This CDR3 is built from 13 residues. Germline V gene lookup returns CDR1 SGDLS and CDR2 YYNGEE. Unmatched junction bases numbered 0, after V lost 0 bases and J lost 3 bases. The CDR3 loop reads CASSVGGSYEQYF. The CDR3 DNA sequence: TGTGCCAGCAGCGTAGGCGGGAGCTACGAGCAGTACTTC. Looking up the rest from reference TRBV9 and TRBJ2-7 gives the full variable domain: DSGVTQTPKHLITATGQRVTLRCSPRSGDLSVYWYQQSLDQGLQFLIQYYNGEERAKGNILERFSAQQFPDLHSELNLSSLELGDSALYFCASSVGGSYEQYFGPGTRLTVT.

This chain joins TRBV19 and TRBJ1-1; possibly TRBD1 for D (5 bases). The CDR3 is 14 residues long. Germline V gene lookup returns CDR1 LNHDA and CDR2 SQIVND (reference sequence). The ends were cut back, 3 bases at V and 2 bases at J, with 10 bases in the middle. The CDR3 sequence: CASSMGRANTEAFF. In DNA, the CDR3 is TGTGCCAGTAGTATGGGCAGGGCCAACACTGAAGCTTTCTTT.

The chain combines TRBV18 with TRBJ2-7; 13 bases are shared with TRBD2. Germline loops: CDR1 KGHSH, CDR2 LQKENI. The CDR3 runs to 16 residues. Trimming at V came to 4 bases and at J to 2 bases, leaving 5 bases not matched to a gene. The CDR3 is CASSLFTSGRAYEQYF. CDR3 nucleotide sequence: TGTGCCAGCTCACTTTTTACTAGCGGGAGGGCCTACGAGCAGTACTTC.

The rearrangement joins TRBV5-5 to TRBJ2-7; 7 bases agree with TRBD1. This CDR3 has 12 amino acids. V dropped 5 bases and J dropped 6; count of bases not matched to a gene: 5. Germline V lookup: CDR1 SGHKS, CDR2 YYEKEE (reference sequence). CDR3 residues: CASSLTGTEQYF. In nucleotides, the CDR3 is TGTGCCAGCAGTCTGACAGGGACCGAGCAGTACTTC.

The CDR3 DNA reads TGTGCCAGCAGGGGCGGGGTTACCTACAATGAGCAGTTCTTC. Its translation is CASRGGVTYNEQFF. This chain uses TRBV28 with TRBJ2-1; TRBD2 might be the D (6 bases). Trimming stripped 6 bases from V and 2 bases from J, with 11 bases between. Germline values: CDR1 MDHEN, CDR2 SYDVKM. The CDR3 length is 14 residues. Filled out from reference TRBV28 and TRBJ2-1, the complete variable domain reads DVKVTQSSRYLVKRTGEKVFLECVQDMDHENMFWYRQDPGLGLRLIYFSYDVKMKEKGDIPEGYSVSREKKERFSLILESASTNQTSMYLCASRGGVTYNEQFFGPGTRLTVL.